This TCR beta chain was sequenced in a study of post-analysis software for immune sequencing data. Broader study findings: Normalized Chao1 diversity in multiple sclerosis patients fell significantly below that of controls. About five TRBV segments, including TRBV5-6, TRBV5-1 and TRBV20-1, were more frequent in patients than controls.

CDR3 size: 15 residues. Trimming cost V 7 bases and J 2 bases; bases outside gene matches: 10. A remark on this clonotype: Its antigen is not known.

cDNA libraries for TCR beta contained unique molecular identifiers. TCRdb passed the PCR reads through MiXCR, listing each CDR3 protein once. The table has roughly 600,000 distinct CDR3 sequences, 44% seen once; the top ten hold under 2%. What was sequenced was blood. The TCR sequence derives from a girl aged 10-17 years with multiple sclerosis. V gene TRBV12-3 or TRBV12-4 combines with J gene TRBJ2-7; 8 nucleotides align to TRBD2. The CDR3: CASKGNGLAAYEQYF. Written as DNA, the CDR3 is TGTGCCAGCAAAGGGAACGGACTAGCCGCCTACGAGCAGTACTTC.